This T cell receptor (beta chain) originates from a study of Ad26.COV2.S vaccination and SARS-CoV-2 variants. Findings and caveats of the study: Researchers reported similar non-spike TCR breadth in vaccine and placebo recipients.

Regarding this clone: What it binds is unknown.

Trimming removed 5 bases from V and 0 bases from J; junction bases left unmatched: 9. There are 18 residues in the CDR3. The germline V gene has CDR1 LNHDA and CDR2 SQIVND (reference sequence). Some clones are missing from TCRdb's copy, which holds only in-frame ones; the method was immunoSEQ multiplex PCR. Of some 190,000 clones listed, around nine tenths are singletons. The chain couples TRBV19 to TRBJ2-1, with 11 bases fitting TRBD2. Sequenced here: peripheral blood, sampled after recovery from COVID-19. This receptor was identified in a human donor who had recovered from COVID-19. CDR3 DNA: TGTGCCAGTAGTCTATTAGCGGGAGGGTCCAGCTCCTACAATGAGCAGTTCTTC. Translating it yields CASSLLAGGSSSYNEQFF.